This is a list of T cell receptor beta chains from one sample in a study of blood T cell repertoires in COVID-19. Sequencing was performed with immunoSEQ multiplex PCR; in TCRdb, only in-frame clones are kept and a portion is missing. The top ten hold roughly 12% of the sample, which has approximately 400,000 clones, around 88% seen once. Sequencing was done on a sample of peripheral blood. These receptors were taken from a woman aged 45-65 years with COVID-19, enrolled during active disease. The CDR3 runs from the conserved cysteine through the conserved F or W. D genes are given only for firm matches. Clone size, where shown, is once, few, many, or a class for clones that have expanded.

d_gene	abundance	v_gene	j_gene	CDR3nt	CDR3aa
.	.	TRBV29-1	TRBJ1-1	TGCAGCCCCATCGAGCCAGGCGACAACACTGAAGCTTTCTTT	CSPIEPGDNTEAFF
TRBD1	.	TRBV9	TRBJ2-1	TGTGCCAGCAGCCAGGGGGCGGGTGAGCAGTTCTTC	CASSQGAGEQFF
.	.	TRBV7-9	TRBJ1-1	TGTGCCAGCAGCTTACAGGGGAGAACTGAAGCTTTCTTT	CASSLQGRTEAFF
.	.	TRBV7-9	TRBJ1-1	TGTGCCAGCAGCCAGACAGGTTACACTGAAGCTTTCTTT	CASSQTGYTEAFF
.	.	TRBV19	TRBJ1-5	TGTGCCAGTAGTACCGGTAATCAGCCCCAGCATTTT	CASSTGNQPQHF
.	.	TRBV6-5	TRBJ1-3	TGTGCCAGCAGTCCCCCGGGAAGGAGAAACACCATATATTTT	CASSPPGRRNTIYF
TRBD1	.	TRBV4-1	TRBJ1-2	TGCGCCAGCAGCCAAACGCCGGGACAGGGGAACTATGGCTACACCTTC	CASSQTPGQGNYGYTF
TRBD1	few	TRBV4-2	TRBJ1-6	TGTGCCAGCAGCCAAGCGGGGACAGAGAATTCACCCCTCCACTTT	CASSQAGTENSPLHF
.	.	TRBV30	TRBJ1-6	TGTGCCTGGCAGACAGGCTGGGATTCACCCCTCCACTTT	CAWQTGWDSPLHF
TRBD2	.	TRBV6-5	TRBJ2-3	TGTGCCAGCAGAACCTCTAGCGGGCTTTCAGATACGCAGTATTTT	CASRTSSGLSDTQYF
TRBD1	.	TRBV19	TRBJ1-1	TGTGCCAGTACCGAAGGGGGACAGGGGTCGTGGAACACTGAAGCTTTCTTT	CASTEGGQGSWNTEAFF
.	.	TRBV11-1	TRBJ2-4	TGTGCCAGCAGCTTTGACAGGTGGGCCAAAAACATTCAGTACTTC	CASSFDRWAKNIQYF
TRBD2	.	TRBV30	TRBJ2-1	TGTGCCTCACGACTAGCCAGCGGGGTCTCCTACAATGAGCAGTTCTTC	CASRLASGVSYNEQFF
.	once	TRBV6-1	TRBJ2-2	TGTGCCAGCAGTGGGAAACCAGGGGTCCTCCCGAACACCGGGGAGCTGTTTTTT	CASSGKPGVLPNTGELFF